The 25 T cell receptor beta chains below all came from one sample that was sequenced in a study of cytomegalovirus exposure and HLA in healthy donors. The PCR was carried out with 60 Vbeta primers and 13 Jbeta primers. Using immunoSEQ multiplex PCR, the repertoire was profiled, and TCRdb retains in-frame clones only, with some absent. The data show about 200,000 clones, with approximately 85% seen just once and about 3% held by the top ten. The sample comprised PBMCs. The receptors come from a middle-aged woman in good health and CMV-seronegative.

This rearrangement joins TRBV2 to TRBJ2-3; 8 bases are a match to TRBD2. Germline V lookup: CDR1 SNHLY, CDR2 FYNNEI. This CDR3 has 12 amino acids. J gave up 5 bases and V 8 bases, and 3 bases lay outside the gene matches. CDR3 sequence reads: CASLAGGDTQYF. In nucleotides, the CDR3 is TGTGCCAGCTTGGCGGGAGGAGATACGCAGTATTTT.

CDR3 amino acids: CSVEKGAGEKLFF. In DNA form, the CDR3 reads TGCAGCGTTGAAAAGGGGGCAGGGGAAAAACTGTTTTTT. The chain joins TRBV29-1 to TRBJ1-4; 7 nucleotides align to TRBD1. This CDR3 is built from 13 residues. Germline CDR1 reads SQVTM; CDR2 reads ANQGSEA. The V and J ends lost 2 bases and 8 bases, in that order; junction bases with no gene match: 5.

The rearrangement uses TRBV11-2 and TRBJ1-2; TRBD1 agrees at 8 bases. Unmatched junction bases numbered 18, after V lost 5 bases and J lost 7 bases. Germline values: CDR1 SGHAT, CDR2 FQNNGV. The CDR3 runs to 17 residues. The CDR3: CASSPSSDTGGNSGYTF. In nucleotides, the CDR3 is TGTGCCAGCAGCCCTTCCTCGGACACAGGGGGTAATAGTGGCTACACCTTC.

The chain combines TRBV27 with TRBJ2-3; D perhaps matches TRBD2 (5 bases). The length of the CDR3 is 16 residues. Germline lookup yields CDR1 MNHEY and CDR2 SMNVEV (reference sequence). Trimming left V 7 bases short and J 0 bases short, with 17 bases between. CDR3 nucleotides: TGTGCCAGCATAGCGTTACCAGGCAGTAGCACAGATACGCAGTATTTT. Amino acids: CASIALPGSSTDTQYF.

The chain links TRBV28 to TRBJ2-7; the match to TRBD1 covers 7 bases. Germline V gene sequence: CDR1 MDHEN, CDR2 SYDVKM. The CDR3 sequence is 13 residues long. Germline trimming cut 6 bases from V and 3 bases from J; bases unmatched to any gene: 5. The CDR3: CASRTGRDYEQYF. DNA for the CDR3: TGTGCCAGCAGGACAGGGAGAGACTACGAGCAGTACTTC. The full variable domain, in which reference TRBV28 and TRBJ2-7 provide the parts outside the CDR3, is DVKVTQSSRYLVKRTGEKVFLECVQDMDHENMFWYRQDPGLGLRLIYFSYDVKMKEKGDIPEGYSVSREKKERFSLILESASTNQTSMYLCASRTGRDYEQYFGPGTRLTVT.

The CDR3 loop is CASRSKGGKSYEQYF. For the CDR3, the DNA is TGTGCCAGCAGATCAAAAGGAGGGAAATCCTACGAGCAGTACTTC. The chain uses TRBV28 and TRBJ2-7; tentatively, D is TRBD2 (6 bases). V lost 6 bases, J lost 1 base, and 16 bases lay in between. This CDR3 has 15 residues. Germline assignment: CDR1 MDHEN and CDR2 SYDVKM.

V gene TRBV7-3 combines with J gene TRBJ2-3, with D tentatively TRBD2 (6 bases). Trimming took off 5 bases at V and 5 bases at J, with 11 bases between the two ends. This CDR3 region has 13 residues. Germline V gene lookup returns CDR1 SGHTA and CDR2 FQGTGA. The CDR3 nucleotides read TGTGCCAGCAGCGGGCTCGGGGGAGATACGCAGTATTTT. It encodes CASSGLGGDTQYF.

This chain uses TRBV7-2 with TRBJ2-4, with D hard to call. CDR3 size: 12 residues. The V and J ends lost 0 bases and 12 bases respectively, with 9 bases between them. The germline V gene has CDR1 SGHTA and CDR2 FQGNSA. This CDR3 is CASSLAHERQYF. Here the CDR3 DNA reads TGTGCCAGCAGCTTAGCACACGAACGTCAGTACTTC.

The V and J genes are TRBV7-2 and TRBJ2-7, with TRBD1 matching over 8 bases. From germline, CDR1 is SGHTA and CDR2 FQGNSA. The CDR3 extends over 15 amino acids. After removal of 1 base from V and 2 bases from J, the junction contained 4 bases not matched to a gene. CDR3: CASSLVTGGTYEQYF. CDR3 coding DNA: TGTGCCAGCAGCTTAGTTACAGGGGGGACCTACGAGCAGTACTTC.

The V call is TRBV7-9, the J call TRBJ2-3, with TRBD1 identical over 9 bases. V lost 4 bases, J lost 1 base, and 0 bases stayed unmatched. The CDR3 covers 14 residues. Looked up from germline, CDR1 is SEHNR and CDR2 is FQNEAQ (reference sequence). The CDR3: CASSWTGGTDTQYF. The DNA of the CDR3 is TGTGCCAGCAGCTGGACAGGGGGCACAGATACGCAGTATTTT. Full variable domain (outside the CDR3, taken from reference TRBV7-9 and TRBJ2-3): DTGVSQNPRHKITKRGQNVTFRCDPISEHNRLYWYRQTLGQGPEFLTYFQNEAQLEKSRLLSDRFSAERPKGSFSTLEIQRTEQGDSAMYLCASSWTGGTDTQYFGPGTRLTVL.

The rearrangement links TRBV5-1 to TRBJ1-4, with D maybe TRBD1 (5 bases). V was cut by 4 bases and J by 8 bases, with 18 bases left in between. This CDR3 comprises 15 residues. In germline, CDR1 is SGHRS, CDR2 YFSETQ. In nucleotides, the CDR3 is TGCGCCAGCAGCGGTGGCCAGGGCTTCATGGAAAAACTGTTTTTT. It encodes CASSGGQGFMEKLFF. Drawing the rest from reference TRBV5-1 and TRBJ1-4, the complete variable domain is KAGVTQTPRYLIKTRGQQVTLSCSPISGHRSVSWYQQTPGQGLQFLFEYFSETQRNKGNFPGRFSGRQFSNSRSEMNVSTLELGDSALYLCASSGGQGFMEKLFFGSGTQLSVL.

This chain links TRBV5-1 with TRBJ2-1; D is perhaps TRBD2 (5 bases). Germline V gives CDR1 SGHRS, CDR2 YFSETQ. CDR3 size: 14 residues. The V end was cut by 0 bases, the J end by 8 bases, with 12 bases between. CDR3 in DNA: TGCGCCAGCAGCTTGGGCGGAGGTCCGGATGAGCAGTTCTTC. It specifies CASSLGGGPDEQFF.

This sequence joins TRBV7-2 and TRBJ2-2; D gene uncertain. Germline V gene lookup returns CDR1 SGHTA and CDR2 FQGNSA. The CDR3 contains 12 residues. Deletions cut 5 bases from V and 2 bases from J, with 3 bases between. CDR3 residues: CASSINTGELFF. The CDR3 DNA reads TGTGCCAGCAGCATAAACACCGGGGAGCTGTTTTTT. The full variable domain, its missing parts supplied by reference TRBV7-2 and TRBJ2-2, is GAGVSQSPSNKVTEKGKDVELRCDPISGHTALYWYRQSLGQGLEFLIYFQGNSAPDKSGLPSDRFSAERTGGSVSTLTIQRTQQEDSAVYLCASSINTGELFFGEGSRLTVL.

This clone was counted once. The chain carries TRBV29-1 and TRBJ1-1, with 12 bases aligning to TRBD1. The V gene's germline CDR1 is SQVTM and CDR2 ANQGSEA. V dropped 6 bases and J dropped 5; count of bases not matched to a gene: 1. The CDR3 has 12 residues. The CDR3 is CSVGQGATEAFF. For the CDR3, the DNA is TGCAGCGTGGGACAGGGGGCGACTGAAGCTTTCTTT.

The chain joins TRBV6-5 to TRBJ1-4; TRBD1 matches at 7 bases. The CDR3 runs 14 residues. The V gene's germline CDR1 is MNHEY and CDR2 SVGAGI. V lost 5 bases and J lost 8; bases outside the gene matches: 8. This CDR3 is CASSITGAREKLFF. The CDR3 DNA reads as TGTGCCAGCAGTATCACAGGGGCGAGGGAAAAACTGTTTTTT.

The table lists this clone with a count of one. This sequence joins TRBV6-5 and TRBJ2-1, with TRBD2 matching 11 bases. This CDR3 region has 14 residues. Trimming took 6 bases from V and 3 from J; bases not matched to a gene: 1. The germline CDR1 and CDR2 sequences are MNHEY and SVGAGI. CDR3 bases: TGTGCCAGCAGAGGGACTAGCGGCTACAATGAGCAGTTCTTC. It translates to CASRGTSGYNEQFF.

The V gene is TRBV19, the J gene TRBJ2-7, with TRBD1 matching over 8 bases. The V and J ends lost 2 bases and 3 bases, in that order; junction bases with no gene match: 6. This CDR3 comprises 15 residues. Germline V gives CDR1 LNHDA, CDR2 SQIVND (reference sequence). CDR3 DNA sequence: TGTGCCAGTAGTATAACCGGACAGGGAATCTACGAGCAGTACTTC. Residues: CASSITGQGIYEQYF.

CDR3 DNA sequence: TGTGCCAGCAAAGTGACTTTCTCCTACAATGAGCAGTTCTTC. Translated, it gives CASKVTFSYNEQFF. V gene TRBV2 combines with J gene TRBJ2-1, with D hard to call. Trimming cost V 7 bases and J 0 bases, with 10 bases left between them. CDR1 SNHLY and CDR2 FYNNEI come from the germline V gene. This CDR3 contains 14 residues.

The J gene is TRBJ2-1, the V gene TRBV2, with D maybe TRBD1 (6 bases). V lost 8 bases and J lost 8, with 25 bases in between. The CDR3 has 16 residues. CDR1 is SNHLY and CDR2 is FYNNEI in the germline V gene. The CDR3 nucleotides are TGTGCCAGCCGGACTCACGGGACACTAAAGGTCGATGAGCAGTTCTTC. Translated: CASRTHGTLKVDEQFF.

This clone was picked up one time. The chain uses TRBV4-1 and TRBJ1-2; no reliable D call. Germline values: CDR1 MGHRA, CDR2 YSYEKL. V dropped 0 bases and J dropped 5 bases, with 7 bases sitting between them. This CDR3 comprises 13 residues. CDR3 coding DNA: TGCGCCAGCAGCCAAGATCTCGCGTATGGCTACACCTTC. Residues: CASSQDLAYGYTF.

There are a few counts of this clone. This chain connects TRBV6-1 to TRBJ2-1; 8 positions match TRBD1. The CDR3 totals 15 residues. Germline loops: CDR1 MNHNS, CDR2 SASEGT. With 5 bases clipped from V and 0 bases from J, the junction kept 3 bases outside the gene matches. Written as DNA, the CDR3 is TGTGCCAGCAGTAAAACAGGGGGCTCCTACAATGAGCAGTTCTTC. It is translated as CASSKTGGSYNEQFF.

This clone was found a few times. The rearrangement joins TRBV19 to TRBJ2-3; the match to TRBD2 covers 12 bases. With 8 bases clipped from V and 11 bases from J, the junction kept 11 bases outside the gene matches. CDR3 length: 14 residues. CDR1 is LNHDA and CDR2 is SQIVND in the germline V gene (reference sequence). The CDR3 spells CASGLAGSPSVQYF. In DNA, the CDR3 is TGTGCCAGTGGACTAGCGGGGTCCCCAAGTGTGCAGTATTTT.

The DNA for the CDR3 is TGTGCCAGCAGCTCAGGACTAGCGGGCGTTGCAGATACGCAGTATTTT. Translating gives CASSSGLAGVADTQYF. The chain carries TRBV11-3 and TRBJ2-3, with TRBD2 matching 11 bases. Germline CDR1 reads SGHNT; CDR2 reads YENEEA. After removal of 4 bases from V and 4 bases from J, the junction contained 7 bases not matched to a gene. The CDR3 is 16 amino acids.

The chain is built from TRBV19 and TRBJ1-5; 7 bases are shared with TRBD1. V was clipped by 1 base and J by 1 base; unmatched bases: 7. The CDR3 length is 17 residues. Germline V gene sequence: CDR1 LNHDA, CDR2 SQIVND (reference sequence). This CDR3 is CASSIGGRGISNQPQHF. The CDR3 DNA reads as TGTGCCAGTAGTATAGGCGGCAGGGGGATCAGCAATCAGCCCCAGCATTTT.

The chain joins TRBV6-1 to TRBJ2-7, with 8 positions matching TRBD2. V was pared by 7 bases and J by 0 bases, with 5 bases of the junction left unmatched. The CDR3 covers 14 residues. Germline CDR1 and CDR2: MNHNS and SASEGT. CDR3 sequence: CASISGTSSYEQYF. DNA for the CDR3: TGTGCCAGCATTAGCGGGACCTCCTCCTACGAGCAGTACTTC.